A selection of T cell receptor beta chains follows, all from one sample in a study of T cell responses to AZD1222 COVID-19 vaccine. This table comes from immunoSEQ multiplex PCR, and its TCRdb copy is limited to in-frame clones, with some not included. The data hold about 120,000 clones, with 88% observed a single time. This material consisted of peripheral blood, taken 28 days after the second AZD1222 dose. The receptors shown here come from an adult who received the AZD1222 COVID-19 vaccine. Each CDR3 is given with its conserved first and last residue. D genes are given only for firm matches. The listing skips clone size in some rows; elsewhere it reads once, few, many or a size class.

abundance: NA; d_gene: TRBD2; j_gene: TRBJ2-3; v_gene: TRBV7-9; CDR3aa: CASSSGTSGGADTQYF; CDR3nt: TGTGCCAGCAGCTCGGGGACTAGCGGGGGGGCAGATACGCAGTATTTT
abundance: NA; d_gene: TRBD1; j_gene: TRBJ2-7; v_gene: TRBV28; CDR3aa: CASRGQATYEQYF; CDR3nt: TGTGCCAGCAGGGGACAGGCCACCTACGAGCAGTACTTC
abundance: NA; d_gene: NA; j_gene: TRBJ1-2; v_gene: TRBV24-1; CDR3aa: CATSNEGNYGYTF; CDR3nt: TGTGCCACCAGTAACGAGGGGAACTATGGCTACACCTTC
abundance: NA; d_gene: TRBD1; j_gene: TRBJ1-5; v_gene: TRBV2; CDR3aa: CASSEGRDRGQPQHF; CDR3nt: TGTGCCAGCAGTGAGGGAAGGGACAGGGGTCAGCCCCAGCATTTT
abundance: NA; d_gene: NA; j_gene: TRBJ2-1; v_gene: TRBV7-2; CDR3aa: CASSARRDSYNEQFF; CDR3nt: TGTGCCAGCAGCGCCCGACGGGACTCCTACAATGAGCAGTTCTTC
abundance: NA; d_gene: TRBD2; j_gene: TRBJ2-5; v_gene: TRBV11-3; CDR3aa: CASSPGTSGGSYQETQYF; CDR3nt: TGTGCCAGCAGTCCCGGGACTAGCGGGGGCTCGTACCAAGAGACCCAGTACTTC
abundance: NA; d_gene: NA; j_gene: TRBJ1-4; v_gene: TRBV4-3; CDR3aa: CASSLGQTEKLFF; CDR3nt: TGCGCCAGCAGCCTCGGACAGACTGAAAAACTGTTTTTT
abundance: NA; d_gene: NA; j_gene: TRBJ1-5; v_gene: TRBV19; CDR3aa: CASSITVDYQPQHF; CDR3nt: TGTGCCAGTAGTATAACAGTCGACTACCAGCCCCAGCATTTT
abundance: few; d_gene: NA; j_gene: TRBJ1-5; v_gene: TRBV6-5; CDR3aa: CASRPGNQPQHF; CDR3nt: TGTGCCAGCCGGCCGGGCAATCAGCCCCAGCATTTT
abundance: NA; d_gene: NA; j_gene: TRBJ1-6; v_gene: TRBV27; CDR3aa: CASSSPGRLNSPLHF; CDR3nt: TGTGCCAGCAGTTCCCCGGGTCGGCTTAATTCACCCCTCCACTTT
abundance: NA; d_gene: NA; j_gene: TRBJ1-1; v_gene: TRBV3-1/TRBV3-2; CDR3aa: CASSHRVMNTEAFF; CDR3nt: TGTGCCAGCAGCCACAGGGTTATGAACACTGAAGCTTTCTTT
abundance: once; d_gene: TRBD2; j_gene: TRBJ2-7; v_gene: TRBV7-2; CDR3aa: CASSSRGAGAYEQYF; CDR3nt: TGTGCCAGCAGCTCCCGGGGAGCGGGGGCCTACGAGCAGTACTTC
abundance: NA; d_gene: NA; j_gene: TRBJ1-2; v_gene: TRBV19; CDR3aa: CASSINPTARYGYTF; CDR3nt: TGTGCCAGTAGTATTAACCCGACAGCGCGATATGGCTACACCTTC
abundance: NA; d_gene: NA; j_gene: TRBJ1-1; v_gene: TRBV4-1; CDR3aa: CASSQAQNTEAFF; CDR3nt: TGCGCCAGCAGCCAAGCTCAGAACACTGAAGCTTTCTTT
abundance: once; d_gene: NA; j_gene: TRBJ2-3; v_gene: TRBV6-6; CDR3aa: CASSRSLGAGGRDTQYF; CDR3nt: TGTGCCAGCAGTCGTTCCCTGGGGGCAGGGGGGAGAGATACGCAGTATTTT
abundance: NA; d_gene: NA; j_gene: TRBJ2-3; v_gene: TRBV6-2/TRBV6-3; CDR3aa: CASSYVARIVDTQYF; CDR3nt: TGTGCCAGCAGTTACGTGGCTAGAATAGTAGATACGCAGTATTTT
abundance: NA; d_gene: NA; j_gene: TRBJ1-1; v_gene: TRBV5-6; CDR3aa: CASSLLGEGPKNTEAFF; CDR3nt: TGTGCCAGCAGCTTGCTGGGGGAGGGACCCAAAAACACTGAAGCTTTCTTT
abundance: NA; d_gene: TRBD1; j_gene: TRBJ1-1; v_gene: TRBV7-3; CDR3aa: CASSSLGTGRGGTEAFF; CDR3nt: TGTGCCAGCAGCTCCTTGGGGACAGGACGAGGCGGGACTGAAGCTTTCTTT
abundance: NA; d_gene: NA; j_gene: TRBJ1-5; v_gene: TRBV28; CDR3aa: CASRNGGSNQPQHF; CDR3nt: TGTGCCAGCAGAAATGGCGGTTCTAATCAGCCCCAGCATTTT
abundance: NA; d_gene: TRBD1; j_gene: TRBJ1-1; v_gene: TRBV3-1/TRBV3-2; CDR3aa: CASSRRQGTEAFF; CDR3nt: TGTGCCAGCAGCCGCAGACAGGGGACTGAAGCTTTCTTT
abundance: NA; d_gene: NA; j_gene: TRBJ1-3; v_gene: TRBV4-3; CDR3aa: CASSQERVGTPGNTIYF; CDR3nt: TGCGCCAGCAGCCAAGAAAGGGTGGGGACCCCTGGAAACACCATATATTTT
abundance: NA; d_gene: NA; j_gene: TRBJ2-5; v_gene: TRBV29-1; CDR3aa: CSVGLDETQYF; CDR3nt: TGCAGCGTTGGGCTGGACGAGACCCAGTACTTC
abundance: NA; d_gene: NA; j_gene: TRBJ2-3; v_gene: TRBV7-2; CDR3aa: CASSEGGTDTQYF; CDR3nt: TGTGCCAGCAGCGAAGGGGGAACAGATACGCAGTATTTT
abundance: NA; d_gene: TRBD2; j_gene: TRBJ2-1; v_gene: TRBV2; CDR3aa: CASSEASGAPKEQFF; CDR3nt: TGTGCCAGCAGTGAAGCTAGCGGGGCGCCCAAGGAGCAGTTCTTC
abundance: NA; d_gene: NA; j_gene: TRBJ1-3; v_gene: TRBV7-2; CDR3aa: CASRLGRSGNTIYF; CDR3nt: TGTGCCAGCAGGCTGGGGCGATCTGGAAACACCATATATTTT
abundance: NA; d_gene: NA; j_gene: TRBJ1-3; v_gene: TRBV5-1; CDR3aa: CASSPEWSGNTIYF; CDR3nt: TGCGCCAGCAGCCCTGAATGGTCTGGAAACACCATATATTTT
abundance: NA; d_gene: NA; j_gene: TRBJ2-7; v_gene: TRBV2; CDR3aa: CASSVARTYEQYF; CDR3nt: TGTGCCAGCAGTGTGGCACGCACCTACGAGCAGTACTTC
abundance: once; d_gene: TRBD1; j_gene: TRBJ1-2; v_gene: TRBV4-3; CDR3aa: CASSRSGDRVYGYTF; CDR3nt: TGCGCCAGCAGCCGGAGTGGGGACAGGGTCTATGGCTACACCTTC
abundance: NA; d_gene: NA; j_gene: TRBJ2-2; v_gene: TRBV6-2/TRBV6-3; CDR3aa: CASSYSAGATGELFF; CDR3nt: TGTGCCAGCAGTTACTCGGCAGGGGCGACCGGGGAGCTGTTTTTT
abundance: NA; d_gene: TRBD2; j_gene: TRBJ2-1; v_gene: TRBV28; CDR3aa: CASGGASGEYNEQFF; CDR3nt: TGTGCCAGCGGCGGGGCTAGCGGGGAGTACAATGAGCAGTTCTTC
abundance: NA; d_gene: NA; j_gene: TRBJ1-4; v_gene: TRBV5-6; CDR3aa: CASSDRHTEKLFF; CDR3nt: TGTGCCAGCAGCGACAGGCACACTGAAAAACTGTTTTTT
abundance: NA; d_gene: TRBD2; j_gene: TRBJ2-3; v_gene: TRBV18; CDR3aa: CASSPLAGSTDTQYF; CDR3nt: TGTGCCAGCTCACCGCTAGCGGGGAGCACAGATACGCAGTATTTT
abundance: NA; d_gene: NA; j_gene: TRBJ2-1; v_gene: TRBV5-8; CDR3aa: CASSLGTDYNEQFF; CDR3nt: TGTGCCAGCAGCTTGGGGACAGACTACAATGAGCAGTTCTTC
abundance: NA; d_gene: NA; j_gene: TRBJ1-2; v_gene: TRBV5-4; CDR3aa: CASSLGDNYGYTF; CDR3nt: TGTGCCAGCAGCTTGGGCGACAACTATGGCTACACCTTC
abundance: once; d_gene: NA; j_gene: TRBJ1-2; v_gene: TRBV7-2; CDR3aa: CASSLARTDGGYTF; CDR3nt: TGTGCCAGCAGCTTAGCGAGAACAGATGGTGGCTACACCTTC
abundance: NA; d_gene: NA; j_gene: TRBJ1-3; v_gene: TRBV13; CDR3aa: CASSRNPGRSSGNTIYF; CDR3nt: TGTGCCAGCAGCCGGAATCCGGGACGGTCCTCTGGAAACACCATATATTTT
abundance: NA; d_gene: NA; j_gene: TRBJ1-1; v_gene: TRBV12-3/TRBV12-4; CDR3aa: CASSPRQNTEAFF; CDR3nt: TGTGCCAGCAGTCCCCGACAAAACACTGAAGCTTTCTTT